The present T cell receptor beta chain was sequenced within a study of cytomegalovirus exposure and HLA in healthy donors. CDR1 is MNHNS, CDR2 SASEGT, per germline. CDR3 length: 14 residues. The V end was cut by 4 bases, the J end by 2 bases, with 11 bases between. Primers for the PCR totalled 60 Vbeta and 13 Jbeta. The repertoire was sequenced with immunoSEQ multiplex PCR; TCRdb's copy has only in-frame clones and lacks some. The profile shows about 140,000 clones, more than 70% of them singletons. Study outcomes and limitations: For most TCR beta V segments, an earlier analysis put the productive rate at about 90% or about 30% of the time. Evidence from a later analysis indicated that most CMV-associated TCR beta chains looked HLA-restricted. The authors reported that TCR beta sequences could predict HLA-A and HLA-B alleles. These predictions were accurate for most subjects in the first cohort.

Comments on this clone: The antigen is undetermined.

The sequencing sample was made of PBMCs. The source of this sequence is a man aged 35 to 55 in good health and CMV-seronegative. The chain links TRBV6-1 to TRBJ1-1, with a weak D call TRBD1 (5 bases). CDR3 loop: CASSVGDFNTEAFF. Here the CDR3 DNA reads TGTGCCAGCAGTGTAGGGGACTTTAACACTGAAGCTTTCTTT.